This T cell receptor beta chain was documented in a study of T cell responses to AZD1222 COVID-19 vaccine. CDR3 length: 13 amino acids. Germline V CDR1 and CDR2: SSHAT, FNYEAQ (reference sequence). This table comes from immunoSEQ multiplex PCR, and its TCRdb copy is limited to in-frame clones, with some not included. The sample lists some 140,000 clones, more than 85% occurring once. Details on this clone: One junction end does not reproduce the germline sequence, and a read error may be involved.

V is TRBV7-7 and J is TRBJ2-5; D is undetermined. This TCR was sampled from an adult in good health. Sequencing used peripheral blood, obtained on day 0 of AZD1222 vaccination. CDR3 bases: TGTGCTAGCAGCTTAGGGTGGCAAGAGACCCAGTACTTC. Translation: CASSLGWQETQYF.